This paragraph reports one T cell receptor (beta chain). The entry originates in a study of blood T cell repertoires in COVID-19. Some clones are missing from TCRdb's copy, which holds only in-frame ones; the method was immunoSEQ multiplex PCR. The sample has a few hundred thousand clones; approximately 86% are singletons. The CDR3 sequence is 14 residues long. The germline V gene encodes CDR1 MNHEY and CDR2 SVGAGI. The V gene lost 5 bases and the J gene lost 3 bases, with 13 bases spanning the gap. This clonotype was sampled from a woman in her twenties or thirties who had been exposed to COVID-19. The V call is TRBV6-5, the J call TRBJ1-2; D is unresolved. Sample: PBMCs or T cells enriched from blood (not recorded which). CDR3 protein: CASSRSPDHYGYTF. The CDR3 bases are TGTGCCAGCAGTCGGAGCCCCGATCACTATGGCTACACCTTC.